Each of the 21 T cell receptor beta chains below was sequenced from the same sample in a study of regulatory T cells in long-lasting Graves disease. Researchers made TCR beta libraries by using iRepertoire HTBI primers and running Arm-PCR on CDR3 regions. TCRdb reprocessed the multiplex PCR reads via MiXCR and lists one record per CDR3 protein. This sample carries 680,000 or so distinct CDR3 sequences, 15% to 20% of them seen once, and the ten largest clones take 18%. Time point given: newly diagnosed GD, antithyroid drugs for less than 3 months. PBMCs provided the RNA from which the TCR library was made. The same data also went into a second study, on T cells in Graves' hyperthyroidism and ophthalmopathy.

Sequences were derived from peripheral blood mononuclear cells (PBMCs), sampled at new diagnosis, from a patient treated with antithyroid drugs. All receptors come from a woman aged 25 to 39 with Graves disease.

This clonotype has ten or more counts. The genes are TRBV6-1 and TRBJ1-5; 8 bases are a match to TRBD1. Trimming cost V 5 bases and J 6 bases; bases outside gene matches: 9. The germline V gene has CDR1 MNHNS and CDR2 SASEGT. The CDR3 has 15 amino acids. The CDR3 nucleotides are TGTGCCAGCAGTATTGACAGGGGCCTCGTTCAGCCCCAGCATTTT. It specifies CASSIDRGLVQPQHF.

This clonotype was picked up a small number of times. The chain is built from TRBV28 and TRBJ1-1, with a tentative D call TRBD1 (5 bases). V lost 6 bases and J 5 bases, leaving 28 bases between the germline ends. There are 18 residues in the CDR3. The germline V gene encodes CDR1 MDHEN and CDR2 SYDVKM. The CDR3 here is CASSRPGVKTETGTEAFF. The CDR3 DNA follows: TGTGCCAGCAGCCGACCGGGCGTAAAGACAGAAACCGGAACTGAAGCTTTCTTT. Full variable domain (outside the CDR3, taken from reference TRBV28 and TRBJ1-1): DVKVTQSSRYLVKRTGEKVFLECVQDMDHENMFWYRQDPGLGLRLIYFSYDVKMKEKGDIPEGYSVSREKKERFSLILESASTNQTSMYLCASSRPGVKTETGTEAFFGQGTRLTVV.

This clonotype was observed many times. This sequence joins TRBV20-1 and TRBJ1-1; D gene uncertain. The CDR3 has 12 amino acids. V lost 5 bases, J lost 2 bases, and 9 bases lay in between. Germline loops: CDR1 DFQATT, CDR2 SNEGSKA (reference sequence). The CDR3 region is CSALGLNTEAFF. The CDR3 coding sequence is TGCAGTGCTCTGGGATTAAACACTGAAGCTTTCTTT.

The chain links TRBV20-1 to TRBJ2-5; TRBD2 aligns across 10 bases. The germline CDR1 and CDR2 sequences are DFQATT and SNEGSKA (reference sequence). With V trimmed by 6 bases and J by 6 bases, 13 bases remained unmatched. CDR3 length: 15 amino acids. In nucleotides, the CDR3 is TGCAGTGCACAAATCCCGGGACTAGCGATAAAGACCCAGTACTTC. Its protein product is CSAQIPGLAIKTQYF.

This clonotype has more than one count but fewer than ten. The gene calls are TRBV28 and TRBJ2-6; D is undetermined. CDR1 MDHEN and CDR2 SYDVKM come from the germline V gene. V dropped 4 bases and J dropped 0 bases, with 7 bases sitting between them. CDR3 length: 15 amino acids. CDR3 sequence (DNA): TGTGCCAGCAGTTACGATTACTCTGGGGCCAACGTCCTGACTTTC. Translating it yields CASSYDYSGANVLTF.

This clonotype has just a few counts. V is TRBV6-9 and J is TRBJ1-1; 9 bases agree with TRBD1. Germline values: CDR1 MNHGY, CDR2 SVAAGI. The CDR3 covers 15 residues. J was trimmed by 4 bases and V by 3 bases; bases with no gene match: 6. The CDR3 DNA follows: TGTGCCAGCAGTTACGGCGACAGGGGGACCACTGAAGCTTTCTTT. It encodes CASSYGDRGTTEAFF.

J is TRBJ2-1 and V is TRBV24-1; D might be TRBD2 (6 bases). CDR1 is KGHDR, CDR2 SFDVKD, per germline. This CDR3 is 16 amino acids long. Trimming left V 4 bases short and J 4 bases short, with 16 bases between. The CDR3 sequence: CATSDPLAGSYNEQFF. CDR3 coding DNA: TGTGCCACCAGTGACCCCCTGGCGGGGTCTTACAATGAGCAGTTCTTC.

The V call is TRBV11-2, the J call TRBJ2-2; D may be TRBD2 (6 bases). Germline V gives CDR1 SGHAT, CDR2 FQNNGV. The CDR3 totals 16 residues. V dropped 5 bases and J dropped 0 bases, with 13 bases sitting between them. The CDR3 nucleotides read TGTGCCAGCAGCCCCTCGGCGGGGACGAACACCGGGGAGCTGTTTTTT. Translated, it gives CASSPSAGTNTGELFF.

This clonotype was counted many times. The chain couples TRBV2 to TRBJ1-2; D not certain. Trimming took off 6 bases at V and 4 bases at J, with 18 bases between the two ends. The germline V gene encodes CDR1 SNHLY and CDR2 FYNNEI. The CDR3 extends over 15 amino acids. Here the CDR3 DNA reads TGTGCCAGCAGAGTGTCGGGCAGCGGTTCCTATGGCTACACCTTC. This codes for CASRVSGSGSYGYTF.

This clonotype turned up a few times. The chain combines TRBV15 with TRBJ2-7, with 7 bases identical to TRBD2. V was clipped by 5 bases and J by 7 bases; unmatched bases: 11. This CDR3 is built from 14 residues. Germline V gene sequence: CDR1 LNHNV, CDR2 YYDKDF (reference sequence). CDR3 loop: CATSRGGVRVEQYF. The CDR3 DNA follows: TGTGCCACCAGCCGGGGAGGGGTCCGGGTGGAGCAGTACTTC.

This clonotype was observed many times. The chain employs TRBV20-1 and TRBJ1-4, with TRBD1 identical over 8 bases. CDR1 DFQATT and CDR2 SNEGSKA come from the germline V gene (reference sequence). V trimming: 5 bases; J trimming: 6 bases; junction bases outside the gene matches: 5. The length of the CDR3 is 13 residues. This CDR3 is CSAPDRDDEKLFF. For the CDR3, the DNA is TGCAGTGCTCCGGACAGGGATGATGAAAAACTGTTTTTT.

At least ten counts were recorded for this clonotype. The chain is built from TRBV19 and TRBJ2-1; 15 nucleotides agree with TRBD2. Germline loops: CDR1 LNHDA, CDR2 SQIVND (reference sequence). The CDR3 length is 19 residues. V shed 5 bases, J shed 2 bases, and the junction held 10 bases outside the gene matches. In DNA form, the CDR3 reads TGTGCCAGTAGTCCAGGGACTAGCGGGAGGCGACTAACCTACAATGAGCAGTTCTTC. Its translation is CASSPGTSGRRLTYNEQFF.

This clonotype has a count of ten or more. The gene calls are TRBV6-5 and TRBJ2-3, with D perhaps matching TRBD1 (5 bases). With 2 bases removed from V and 2 bases from J, the gap between germline ends came to 11 bases. CDR1 and CDR2 from the germline V gene are MNHEY and SVGAGI. The CDR3 sequence is 15 residues long. The CDR3 protein is CASSYGRVDTDTQYF. CDR3 DNA: TGTGCCAGCAGTTACGGCAGGGTCGACACAGATACGCAGTATTTT.

The V call is TRBV28, the J call TRBJ1-3; D is ambiguous. Trimming left V 6 bases short and J 0 bases short, with 12 bases between. From germline, CDR1 is MDHEN and CDR2 SYDVKM. CDR3 length: 15 amino acids. The CDR3 DNA reads TGTGCCAGCAGCGGAGGGCTGAGCTCTGGAAACACCATATATTTT. Translated: CASSGGLSSGNTIYF.

In its sample, this clonotype was seen a few times. This rearrangement joins TRBV5-6 to TRBJ1-1; maybe TRBD1 (5 bases). This CDR3 has 17 amino acids. Trimming took off 1 base at V and 7 bases at J, with 23 bases between the two ends. Germline V gives CDR1 SGHDT, CDR2 YYEEEE. CDR3 in amino acids: CASSLFTGGSGFGEAFF. The CDR3 DNA reads as TGTGCCAGCAGCTTGTTCACGGGGGGGTCAGGGTTCGGTGAAGCTTTCTTT.

This clonotype was seen more than once but under ten times. The chain is built from TRBV28 and TRBJ2-1, with D possibly called TRBD1 or TRBD2 (5 bases each). The CDR3 contains 15 residues. The V end lost 7 bases, the J end lost 4 bases, and 17 bases lay between the germline ends. Germline V gene sequence: CDR1 MDHEN, CDR2 SYDVKM. The CDR3 sequence is CASNSQGTRYNEQFF. The CDR3 DNA sequence: TGTGCCAGCAATTCTCAAGGGACGCGATACAATGAGCAGTTCTTC.

The sample holds a few counts of this clonotype. The chain joins TRBV19 to TRBJ1-1; no reliable D call. CDR3 length: 11 residues. Germline V gene lookup returns CDR1 LNHDA and CDR2 SQIVND (reference sequence). With 1 base removed from V and 7 bases from J, the gap between germline ends came to 4 bases. The CDR3 nucleotides are TGTGCCAGTAGTATAGTTGGTGAAGCTTTCTTT. This gives the protein CASSIVGEAFF.

This clonotype has a count of ten or more. This chain joins TRBV18 and TRBJ1-5; no clear D gene. The V gene lost 3 bases and the J gene lost 7 bases, with 10 bases spanning the gap. There are 13 residues in the CDR3. The germline gives CDR1 KGHSH, CDR2 LQKENI. CDR3 sequence (DNA): TGTGCCAGCTCACCTATCGAAGAACAGCCCCAGCATTTT. Translated: CASSPIEEQPQHF.

The CDR3 region is CASRPPAWETQYF. The CDR3 DNA follows: TGTGCCAGCAGGCCGCCGGCTTGGGAGACCCAGTACTTC. The chain has TRBV6-1 and TRBJ2-5; D gene uncertain. The CDR3 totals 13 residues. Germline V gene sequence: CDR1 MNHNS, CDR2 SASEGT. V shed 6 bases and J shed 5 bases, with 13 bases lying between them.

This clonotype was observed at least ten times. The chain employs TRBV28 and TRBJ2-3; 7 positions agree with TRBD2. The CDR3 is 15 amino acids. Germline values: CDR1 MDHEN, CDR2 SYDVKM. J was trimmed by 1 base and V by 5 bases; bases with no gene match: 6. The CDR3 loop is CASSVLAEGTDTQYF. The CDR3 DNA is TGTGCCAGCAGTGTCCTAGCGGAGGGCACAGATACGCAGTATTTT.

This sequence joins TRBV19 and TRBJ1-1; D call uncertain. Per germline, CDR1 LNHDA and CDR2 SQIVND (reference sequence). The V end lost 3 bases, the J end lost 3 bases, and 11 bases lay between the germline ends. This CDR3 contains 14 residues. CDR3 sequence reads: CASSMTRLYTEAFF. The CDR3 DNA reads as TGTGCCAGTAGTATGACAAGACTTTACACTGAAGCTTTCTTT. Complete variable domain (other parts from reference TRBV19 and TRBJ1-1): DGGITQSPKYLFRKEGQNVTLSCEQNLNHDAMYWYRQDPGQGLRLIYYSQIVNDFQKGDIAEGYSVSREKKESFPLTVTSAQKNPTAFYLCASSMTRLYTEAFFGQGTRLTVV.